The rows below give T cell receptor beta chains drawn from one sample of a study of blood T cell repertoires in COVID-19. Profiling relied on immunoSEQ multiplex PCR, and the TCRdb table lists in-frame clones only, not all of them. The sample yields approximately 82,000 clones, around nine tenths seen once. The sample consisted of peripheral blood. The receptors here all came from a man in his sixties or seventies with active or convalescent COVID-19. The CDR3 runs from the conserved cysteine through the conserved F or W. D genes are given only for firm matches. Clone size is stated in some rows and not others, as once, few, many or a class when expanded.

V: TRBV18; J: TRBJ2-2; D: TRBD2; size: NA; DNA: TGTGCCAGCTCACCATCGGGGGGAACGAACACCGGGGAGCTGTTTTTT; CDR3: CASSPSGGTNTGELFF
V: TRBV27; J: TRBJ2-7; D: TRBD2; size: NA; DNA: TGTGCCAGCAGTACCCCACTAGCGGGAGGGAACTACGAGCAGTACTTC; CDR3: CASSTPLAGGNYEQYF
V: TRBV28; J: TRBJ2-1; D: NA; size: NA; DNA: TGTGCCAGCAGTTTAGGAGGGAGTTGGTACAATGAGCAGTTCTTC; CDR3: CASSLGGSWYNEQFF
V: TRBV28; J: TRBJ2-6; D: NA; size: NA; DNA: TGTGCCAGCAGTCTGTCTGGGGCCAACGTCCTGACTTTC; CDR3: CASSLSGANVLTF
V: TRBV9; J: TRBJ2-3; D: TRBD2; size: NA; DNA: TGTGCCAGCAGCGTAGCGCTAGCGGGAGCTCCAGATACGCAGTATTTT; CDR3: CASSVALAGAPDTQYF
V: TRBV30; J: TRBJ2-3; D: NA; size: once; DNA: TGTGCCCACGGGGGGCCCGCAGATACGCAGTATTTT; CDR3: CAHGGPADTQYF
V: TRBV5-8; J: TRBJ2-1; D: TRBD2; size: NA; DNA: TGTGCCAGCAGCTTGGTTTCTAGCGGCCGCACCTACAATGAGCAGTTCTTC; CDR3: CASSLVSSGRTYNEQFF
V: TRBV10-3; J: TRBJ2-1; D: TRBD1; size: NA; DNA: TGTGCCATCAGTGGAGGATTAGGGACAGGGGGTTTAGGTAATGAGCAGTTCTTC; CDR3: CAISGGLGTGGLGNEQFF
V: TRBV4-3; J: TRBJ1-2; D: NA; size: NA; DNA: TGCGCCAGCAGCCAAGATCTGTGGGGCGCGGGGTATGGCTACACCTTC; CDR3: CASSQDLWGAGYGYTF
V: TRBV4-3; J: TRBJ2-3; D: NA; size: NA; DNA: TGCGCCAGCAGCCAGCGACATGAGGATACGCAGTATTTT; CDR3: CASSQRHEDTQYF